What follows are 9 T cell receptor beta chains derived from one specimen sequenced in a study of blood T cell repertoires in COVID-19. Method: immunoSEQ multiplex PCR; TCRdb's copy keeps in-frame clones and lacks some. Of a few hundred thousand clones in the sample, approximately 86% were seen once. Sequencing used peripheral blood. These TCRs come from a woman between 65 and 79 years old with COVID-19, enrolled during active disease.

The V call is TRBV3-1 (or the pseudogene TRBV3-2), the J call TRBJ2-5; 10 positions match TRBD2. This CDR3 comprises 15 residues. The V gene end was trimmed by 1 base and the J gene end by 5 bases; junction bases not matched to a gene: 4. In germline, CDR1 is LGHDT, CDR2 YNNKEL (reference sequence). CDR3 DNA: TGTGCCAGCAGCCAAGGAGCGGGGGGGCGGGAGACCCAGTACTTC. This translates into CASSQGAGGRETQYF.

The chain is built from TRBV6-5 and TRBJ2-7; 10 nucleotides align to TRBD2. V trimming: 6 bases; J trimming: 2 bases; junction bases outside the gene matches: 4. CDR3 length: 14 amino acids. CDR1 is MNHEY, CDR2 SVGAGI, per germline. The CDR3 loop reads CASRRTSGAYEQYF. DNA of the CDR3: TGTGCCAGCAGGAGGACTAGCGGAGCCTACGAGCAGTACTTC.

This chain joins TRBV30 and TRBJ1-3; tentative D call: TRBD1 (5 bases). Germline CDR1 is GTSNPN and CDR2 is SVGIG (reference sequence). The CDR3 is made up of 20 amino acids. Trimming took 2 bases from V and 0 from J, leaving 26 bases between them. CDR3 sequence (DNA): TGTGCCTGGAGTCCGGGCCCGCACTTGACAGTTTTGAGCTCTGGAAACACCATATATTTT. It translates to CAWSPGPHLTVLSSGNTIYF.

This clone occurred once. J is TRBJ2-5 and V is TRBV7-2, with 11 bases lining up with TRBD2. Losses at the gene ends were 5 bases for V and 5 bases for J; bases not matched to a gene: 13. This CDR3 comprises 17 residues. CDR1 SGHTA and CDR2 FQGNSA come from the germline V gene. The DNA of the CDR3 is TGTGCCAGCAGCCCCGGGGGTAGCGGGGGGGCGTGGGAGACCCAGTACTTC. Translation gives CASSPGGSGGAWETQYF. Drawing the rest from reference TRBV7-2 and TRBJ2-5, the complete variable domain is GAGVSQSPSNKVTEKGKDVELRCDPISGHTALYWYRQSLGQGLEFLIYFQGNSAPDKSGLPSDRFSAERTGGSVSTLTIQRTQQEDSAVYLCASSPGGSGGAWETQYFGPGTRLLVL.

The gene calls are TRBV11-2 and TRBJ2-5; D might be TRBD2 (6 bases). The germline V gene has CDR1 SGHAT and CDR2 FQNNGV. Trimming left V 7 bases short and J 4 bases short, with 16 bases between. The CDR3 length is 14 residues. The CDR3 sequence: CASTVLGGRETQYF. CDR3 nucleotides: TGTGCCAGCACCGTACTTGGGGGGAGAGAGACCCAGTACTTC.

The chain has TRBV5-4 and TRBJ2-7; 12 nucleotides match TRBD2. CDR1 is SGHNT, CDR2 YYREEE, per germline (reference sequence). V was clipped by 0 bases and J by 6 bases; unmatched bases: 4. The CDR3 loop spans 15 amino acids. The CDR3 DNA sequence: TGTGCCAGCAGCTTGGCGACTAGCGGGGGCCGCGAGCAGTACTTC. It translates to CASSLATSGGREQYF.

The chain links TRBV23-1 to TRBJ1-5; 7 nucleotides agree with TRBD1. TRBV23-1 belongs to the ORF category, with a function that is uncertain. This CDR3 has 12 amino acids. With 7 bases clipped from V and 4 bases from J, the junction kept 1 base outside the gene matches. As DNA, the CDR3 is TGCGCCAGCACAGGGGGTAATCAGCCCCAGCATTTT. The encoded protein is CASTGGNQPQHF.

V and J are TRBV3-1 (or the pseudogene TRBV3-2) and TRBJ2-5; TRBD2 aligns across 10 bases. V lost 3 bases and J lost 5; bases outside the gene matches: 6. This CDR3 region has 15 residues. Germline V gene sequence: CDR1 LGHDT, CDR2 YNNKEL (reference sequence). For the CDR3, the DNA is TGTGCCAGCAGCCACCCTAGCGGGGGAGAGGAGACCCAGTACTTC. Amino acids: CASSHPSGGEETQYF.

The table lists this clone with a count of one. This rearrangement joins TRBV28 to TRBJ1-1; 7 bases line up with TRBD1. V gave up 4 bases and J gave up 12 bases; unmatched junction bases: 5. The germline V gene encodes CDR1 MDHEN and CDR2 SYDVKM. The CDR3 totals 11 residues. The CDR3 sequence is CASSSTGVTFF. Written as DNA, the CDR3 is TGTGCCAGCAGTTCTACAGGGGTAACTTTCTTT. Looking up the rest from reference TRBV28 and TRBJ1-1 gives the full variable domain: DVKVTQSSRYLVKRTGEKVFLECVQDMDHENMFWYRQDPGLGLRLIYFSYDVKMKEKGDIPEGYSVSREKKERFSLILESASTNQTSMYLCASSSTGVTFFGQGTRLTVV.